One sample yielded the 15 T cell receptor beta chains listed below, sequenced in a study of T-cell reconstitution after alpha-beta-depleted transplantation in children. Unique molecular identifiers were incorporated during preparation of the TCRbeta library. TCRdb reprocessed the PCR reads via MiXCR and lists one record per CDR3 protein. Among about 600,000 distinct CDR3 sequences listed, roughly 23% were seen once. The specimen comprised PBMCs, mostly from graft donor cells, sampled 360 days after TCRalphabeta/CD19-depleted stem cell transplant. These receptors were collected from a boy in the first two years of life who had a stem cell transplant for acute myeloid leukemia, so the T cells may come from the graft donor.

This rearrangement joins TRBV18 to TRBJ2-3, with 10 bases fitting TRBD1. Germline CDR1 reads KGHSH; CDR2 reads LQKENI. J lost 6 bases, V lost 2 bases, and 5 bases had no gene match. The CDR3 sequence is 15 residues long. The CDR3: CASSPTDRGRDTQYF. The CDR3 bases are TGTGCCAGCTCACCAACGGACAGGGGGAGGGATACGCAGTATTTT.

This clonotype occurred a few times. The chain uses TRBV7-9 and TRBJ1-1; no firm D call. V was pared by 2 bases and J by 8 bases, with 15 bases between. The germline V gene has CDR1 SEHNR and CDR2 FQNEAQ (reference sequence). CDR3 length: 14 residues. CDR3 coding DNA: TGTGCCAGCAGCTTATCGGGATTCCCCATCGAAGCTTTCTTT. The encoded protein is CASSLSGFPIEAFF.

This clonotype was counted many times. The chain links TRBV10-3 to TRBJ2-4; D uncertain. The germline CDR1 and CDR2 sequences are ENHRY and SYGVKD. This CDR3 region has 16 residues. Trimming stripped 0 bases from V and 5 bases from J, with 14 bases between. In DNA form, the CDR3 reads TGTGCCATCAGTGAGTCCCCCCAGGAGCTCCAAAACATTCAGTACTTC. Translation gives CAISESPQELQNIQYF.

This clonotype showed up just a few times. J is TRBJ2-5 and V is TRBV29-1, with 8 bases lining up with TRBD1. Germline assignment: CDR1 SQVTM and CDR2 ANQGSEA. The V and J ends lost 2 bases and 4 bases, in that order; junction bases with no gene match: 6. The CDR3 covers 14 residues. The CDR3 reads CSVEWAGGRETQYF. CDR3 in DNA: TGCAGCGTTGAATGGGCAGGGGGCCGAGAGACCCAGTACTTC.

The CDR3 loop is CASSLEQPSYEQYF. CDR3 DNA sequence: TGTGCCAGCAGCTTGGAACAACCCTCCTACGAGCAGTACTTC. This chain joins TRBV7-2 and TRBJ2-7; D is uncertain. The V end was cut by 3 bases, the J end by 0 bases, with 9 bases between. In germline, CDR1 is SGHTA, CDR2 FQGNSA. The CDR3 extends over 14 amino acids. Complete variable domain (other parts from reference TRBV7-2 and TRBJ2-7): GAGVSQSPSNKVTEKGKDVELRCDPISGHTALYWYRQSLGQGLEFLIYFQGNSAPDKSGLPSDRFSAERTGGSVSTLTIQRTQQEDSAVYLCASSLEQPSYEQYFGPGTRLTVT.

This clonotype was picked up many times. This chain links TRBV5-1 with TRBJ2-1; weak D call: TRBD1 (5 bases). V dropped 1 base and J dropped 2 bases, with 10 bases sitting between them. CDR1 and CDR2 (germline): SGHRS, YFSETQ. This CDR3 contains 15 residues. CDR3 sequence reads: CASSLNRTPYNEQFF. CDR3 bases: TGCGCCAGCAGCTTGAACAGGACGCCCTACAATGAGCAGTTCTTC.

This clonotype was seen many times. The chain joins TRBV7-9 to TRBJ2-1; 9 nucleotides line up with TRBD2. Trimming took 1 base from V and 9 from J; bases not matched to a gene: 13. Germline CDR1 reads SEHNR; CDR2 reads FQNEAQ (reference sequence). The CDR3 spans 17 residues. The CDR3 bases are TGTGCCAGCAGCTTAGGCCAGACTAGCGGAGTAAAGGGTGAGCAGTTCTTC. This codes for CASSLGQTSGVKGEQFF. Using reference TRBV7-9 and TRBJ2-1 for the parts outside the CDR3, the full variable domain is DTGVSQNPRHKITKRGQNVTFRCDPISEHNRLYWYRQTLGQGPEFLTYFQNEAQLEKSRLLSDRFSAERPKGSFSTLEIQRTEQGDSAMYLCASSLGQTSGVKGEQFFGPGTRLTVL.

CDR3: CASIYGTSGGPYNEQFF. In nucleotides, the CDR3 is TGTGCCAGCATCTACGGGACTAGCGGGGGCCCCTACAATGAGCAGTTCTTC. The chain is built from TRBV12-3 or TRBV12-4 and TRBJ2-1; TRBD2 matches 14 bases. The CDR3 extends over 17 amino acids. After removal of 7 bases from V and 2 bases from J, the junction contained 7 bases not matched to a gene.

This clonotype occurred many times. The CDR3, as DNA: TGTGCCAGCAGCTGGGACAGCACGGGTGAGCAGTACTTC. It translates to CASSWDSTGEQYF. The V and J genes are TRBV5-6 and TRBJ2-7; 7 nucleotides align to TRBD1. V dropped 3 bases and J dropped 7; count of bases not matched to a gene: 7. The CDR3 has 13 residues. Germline values: CDR1 SGHDT, CDR2 YYEEEE.

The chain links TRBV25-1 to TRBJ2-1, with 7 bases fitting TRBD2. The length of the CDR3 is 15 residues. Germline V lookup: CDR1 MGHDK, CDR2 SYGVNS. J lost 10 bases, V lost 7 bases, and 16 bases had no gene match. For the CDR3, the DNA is TGTGCCAGCAAACCAGAGGTGGGGGAGGGTGGCGAGCAGTTCTTC. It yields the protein CASKPEVGEGGEQFF.

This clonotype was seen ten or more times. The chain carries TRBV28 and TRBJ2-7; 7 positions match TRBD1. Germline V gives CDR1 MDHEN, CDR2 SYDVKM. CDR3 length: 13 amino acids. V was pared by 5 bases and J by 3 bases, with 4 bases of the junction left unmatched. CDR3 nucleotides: TGTGCCAGCAGTCCTTCAGGGGGCTACGAGCAGTACGTC. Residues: CASSPSGGYEQYV.

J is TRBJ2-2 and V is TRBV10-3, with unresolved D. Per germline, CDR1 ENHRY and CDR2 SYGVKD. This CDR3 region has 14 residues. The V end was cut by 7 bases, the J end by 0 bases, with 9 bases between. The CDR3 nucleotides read TGTGCCATCAAGACGGCCTCGAACACCGGGGAGCTGTTTTTT. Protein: CAIKTASNTGELFF.

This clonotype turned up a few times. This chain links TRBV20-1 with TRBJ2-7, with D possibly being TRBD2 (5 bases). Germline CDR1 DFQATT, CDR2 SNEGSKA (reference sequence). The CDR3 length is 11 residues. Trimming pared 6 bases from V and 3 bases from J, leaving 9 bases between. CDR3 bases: TGCAGTGCCGGGAAATTCTACGAGCAGTACTTC. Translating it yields CSAGKFYEQYF.

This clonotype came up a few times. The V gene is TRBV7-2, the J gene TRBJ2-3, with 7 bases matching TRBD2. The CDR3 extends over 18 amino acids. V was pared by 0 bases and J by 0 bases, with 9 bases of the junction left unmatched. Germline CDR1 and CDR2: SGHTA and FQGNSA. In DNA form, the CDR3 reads TGTGCCAGCAGCTTAGCGAGCGGGGCCTTTGCTAGCACAGATACGCAGTATTTT. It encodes CASSLASGAFASTDTQYF.

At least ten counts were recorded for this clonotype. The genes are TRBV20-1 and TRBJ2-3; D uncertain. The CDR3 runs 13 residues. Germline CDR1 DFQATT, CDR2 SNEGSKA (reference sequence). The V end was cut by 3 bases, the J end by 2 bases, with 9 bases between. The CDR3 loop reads CSASIYTTDTQYF. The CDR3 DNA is TGCAGTGCTAGCATCTATACCACAGATACGCAGTATTTT.